This record concerns one T cell receptor beta chain sequence. Its target is not known. CDR3 length equals 17 residues. J lost 1 base, V lost 1 base, and 6 bases had no gene match. The germline V gene encodes CDR1 MNHEY and CDR2 SMNVEV (reference sequence). A second PCR, run for about 7 to 12 cycles, used a sample-barcoded 5' primer plus a J-beta primer mix. Via MiXCR, TCRdb re-called the 5' RACE reads, giving one row per CDR3 protein. The sample lists about 830,000 distinct CDR3 sequences; under 80% were seen once. Staff drew ten milliliters of peripheral blood from each donor. This sample stems from a study of blood T cells in healthy people across ages. Study results and caveats: Both higher diversity and more naive CD4+ cells marked long-lived donors when set against aged donors. Strong correlation existed between TCR beta diversity and naive T cell percentage. There was no known CMV status for donors, so expanded clonotype changes were possibly confounded.

This receptor was taken from a man in his thirties or forties in good health. Sequencing input: blood. This chain links TRBV27 with TRBJ1-5; TRBD1 matches 8 bases. The CDR3 DNA reads as TGTGCCAGCAGTTTATGGCAGGGGGCGAAGAGCAATCAGCCCCAGCATTTT. Amino acids: CASSLWQGAKSNQPQHF.